The next 18 T cell receptor beta chains were all read from a single sample in a study of blood T cells in healthy people across ages. Combining a sample-barcoded 5' primer with a J-beta primer mix, a second PCR ran for 7 to 11 cycles. MiXCR, run by TCRdb on the 5' RACE reads, gives a single entry per CDR3 protein. The repertoire holds 1.4 million to 1.5 million distinct CDR3 sequences, with 40% to 50% as singletons. The specimen sequenced was blood. The receptors were gathered from a woman aged 18 to 35 in good health.

The genes are TRBV12-3 or TRBV12-4 and TRBJ1-1; perhaps TRBD1 as D (5 bases). Trimming took 3 bases from V and 3 from J, leaving 11 bases between them. This CDR3 comprises 14 residues. The CDR3 DNA is TGTGCCAGCAGTTTTGGGGGGATCTACACTGAAGCTTTCTTT. Its translation is CASSFGGIYTEAFF.

The V call is TRBV27, the J call TRBJ2-3; unclear D gene. V dropped 5 bases and J dropped 1 base, with 13 bases sitting between them. Germline CDR1 and CDR2: MNHEY and SMNVEV (reference sequence). The CDR3 extends over 15 amino acids. CDR3 sequence (DNA): TGTGCCAGCAGTCAAAGCGTCTCGGGCACAGATACGCAGTATTTT. Translation: CASSQSVSGTDTQYF.

The rearrangement uses TRBV28 and TRBJ1-6, with D possibly being TRBD1 (6 bases). V was cut by 6 bases and J by 0 bases, with 18 bases left in between. Germline CDR1 and CDR2: MDHEN and SYDVKM. This CDR3 is 18 amino acids long. The DNA for the CDR3 is TGTGCCAGCAGCCCGGGGGGGCGCGCAGTCTCCTATAATTCACCCCTCCACTTT. Translated, it gives CASSPGGRAVSYNSPLHF.

This clonotype showed up just a few times. V gene TRBV3-1 combines with J gene TRBJ1-2; possibly TRBD1 for D (6 bases). Per the germline V gene, CDR1 is LGHDT and CDR2 is YNNKEL (reference sequence). The CDR3 is made up of 13 amino acids. Between the trimmed V and J ends, which lost 4 bases and 6 bases, there was a span of 12 bases. DNA for the CDR3: TGTGCCAGCAGCCTTCGGGGGGCCGATGGCTACACCTTC. Translating gives CASSLRGADGYTF. The full variable domain, rest sourced from reference TRBV3-1 and TRBJ1-2, is DTAVSQTPKYLVTQMGNDKSIKCEQNLGHDTMYWYKQDSKKFLKIMFSYNNKELIINETVPNRFSPKSPDKAHLNLHINSLELGDSAVYFCASSLRGADGYTFGSGTRLTVV.

This clonotype was counted only a few times. This sequence joins TRBV10-3 and TRBJ2-3; 14 nucleotides match TRBD2. The CDR3 has 16 amino acids. J gave up 4 bases and V 4 bases, and 4 bases lay outside the gene matches. The V gene's germline CDR1 is ENHRY and CDR2 SYGVKD. As DNA, the CDR3 is TGTGCCATCAGTGTGGGACTAGCGGGAGTCGCAGATACGCAGTATTTT. Translated: CAISVGLAGVADTQYF.

The chain combines TRBV30 with TRBJ2-1; D is tentatively TRBD1 or TRBD2 (7 bases each). The CDR3 is made up of 15 amino acids. Germline CDR1 is GTSNPN and CDR2 is SVGIG (reference sequence). Trimming shortened V by 4 bases and J by 6 bases, and 19 bases separated the two germline ends. The CDR3 loop is CAWTADREGSNEQFF. CDR3 DNA: TGTGCCTGGACCGCAGACAGGGAGGGGTCCAATGAGCAGTTCTTC.

CDR3 in DNA: TGTGCCAGCTCCAACTCCCCAGGGTTGGAATTACCTGGCTACACCTTC. The encoded protein is CASSNSPGLELPGYTF. The rearrangement links TRBV18 to TRBJ1-2, with TRBD1 as a possible D gene (5 bases). There are 16 residues in the CDR3. Trimming left V 6 bases short and J 7 bases short, with 24 bases between. Germline values: CDR1 KGHSH, CDR2 LQKENI.

This clonotype came up once. The J gene is TRBJ2-7, the V gene TRBV6-2 or TRBV6-3; 10 bases are a match to TRBD2. V lost 5 bases to trimming and J lost 4 bases; unmatched junction nucleotides: 8. Germline lookup yields CDR1 MNHEY and CDR2 SVGEGT. The length of the CDR3 is 15 residues. CDR3 DNA: TGTGCCAGCAGTGGAGGACTAGCGGAACGATACGAGCAGTACTTC. This codes for CASSGGLAERYEQYF.

For this clonotype: A read error may explain this, as a much larger clone is one base away. The chain recombines TRBV28 with TRBJ2-1; 7 bases are a match to TRBD2. The J call is in doubt because the DNA end fits TRBJ2-7 better. Germline V lookup: CDR1 MDHEN, CDR2 SYDVKM. The CDR3 runs to 15 residues. CDR3 DNA sequence: TGTGCCAGCAGTCTACTAGCGAGGGATTACAATGAGCAGTACTTC. As protein: CASSLLARDYNEQYF.

The genes are TRBV3-1 and TRBJ2-5; 9 bases are shared with TRBD2. The ends lost 10 bases at V and 2 bases at J; junction bases unmatched: 8. The length of the CDR3 is 14 residues. Germline CDR1 is LGHDT and CDR2 is YNNKEL (reference sequence). CDR3 coding DNA: TGTGCCACCCGAGGGACTAGCAAACAAGAGACCCAGTACTTC. Amino acid sequence: CATRGTSKQETQYF.

This sequence joins TRBV30 and TRBJ2-1; tentatively, D is TRBD1 or TRBD2 (5 bases each). The CDR3 spans 11 residues. Germline CDR1 is GTSNPN and CDR2 is SVGIG (reference sequence). The V gene lost 5 bases and the J gene lost 7 bases, with 9 bases spanning the gap. The CDR3 DNA follows: TGTGCCTGGGCTGAGGGGAATGAGCAGTTCTTC. It encodes CAWAEGNEQFF.

This clonotype was picked up a small number of times. The rearrangement joins TRBV4-1 to TRBJ1-6; D is undetermined. Germline V gene data show CDR1 as MGHRA and CDR2 as YSYEKL. Trimming left V 4 bases short and J 4 bases short, with 26 bases between. The CDR3 loop spans 20 amino acids. This CDR3 reads CASSLRPTAVELIYNSPLHF. DNA of the CDR3: TGCGCCAGCAGCCTAAGACCCACAGCCGTCGAACTCATTTATAATTCACCCCTCCACTTT.

This chain joins TRBV29-1 and TRBJ1-1, with 10 bases aligning to TRBD1. With V trimmed by 7 bases and J by 7 bases, 12 bases remained unmatched. Germline V gene lookup returns CDR1 SQVTM and CDR2 ANQGSEA. The CDR3 consists of 14 residues. DNA of the CDR3: TGCAGCGCGGGACAGGGGACATCTTTCTTTGAAGCTTTCTTT. Protein sequence: CSAGQGTSFFEAFF.

This clonotype was counted a few times. J is TRBJ2-1 and V is TRBV4-2, with 12 bases aligning to TRBD1. This CDR3 region has 22 residues. V lost 3 bases and J lost 4; bases outside the gene matches: 22. The V gene's germline CDR1 is LGHNA and CDR2 YNFKEQ. CDR3 sequence reads: CASSHSGTGGAQREGAYNEQFF. The CDR3 DNA follows: TGTGCCAGCAGCCATTCCGGGACAGGGGGCGCCCAGCGGGAGGGCGCATACAATGAGCAGTTCTTC.

The rearrangement links TRBV5-1 to TRBJ2-4; tentative D call: TRBD2 (6 bases). Trimming took 4 bases from V and 0 from J, leaving 20 bases between them. Germline V lookup: CDR1 SGHRS, CDR2 YFSETQ. The CDR3 runs 18 residues. The CDR3, as DNA: TGCGCCAGCAGCCCCTTTTCCTGGGACTCGATAGCCAAAAACATTCAGTACTTC. It codes for CASSPFSWDSIAKNIQYF.

The rearrangement uses TRBV6-5 and TRBJ1-4, with D perhaps TRBD1 (6 bases). Germline V CDR1 and CDR2: MNHEY, SVGAGI. V lost 4 bases and J lost 6, with 12 bases in between. The CDR3 has 14 residues. The CDR3 DNA reads as TGTGCCAGCAGTTGGGGGGGCCGGGATGAAAAACTGTTTTTT. It specifies CASSWGGRDEKLFF.

This chain joins TRBV6-1 and TRBJ2-3; TRBD2 agrees at 8 bases. CDR1 and CDR2 from the germline V gene are MNHNS and SASEGT. This CDR3 is 15 amino acids long. V was pared by 6 bases and J by 6 bases, with 11 bases of the junction left unmatched. The CDR3 DNA sequence: TGTGCCAGCAGAGAGGGGGTAACTAGCGGCGATACGCAGTATTTT. It encodes CASREGVTSGDTQYF.

In its sample, this clonotype was seen a few times. In nucleotides, the CDR3 is TGTGCCAGCTCACCACTTGACCTTAACTATGGCTACACCTTC. Translated, it gives CASSPLDLNYGYTF. The chain has TRBV18 and TRBJ1-2; no firm D call. This CDR3 comprises 14 residues. CDR1 and CDR2 from the germline V gene are KGHSH and LQKENI. V gave up 1 base and J gave up 1 base, with 7 bases separating them.